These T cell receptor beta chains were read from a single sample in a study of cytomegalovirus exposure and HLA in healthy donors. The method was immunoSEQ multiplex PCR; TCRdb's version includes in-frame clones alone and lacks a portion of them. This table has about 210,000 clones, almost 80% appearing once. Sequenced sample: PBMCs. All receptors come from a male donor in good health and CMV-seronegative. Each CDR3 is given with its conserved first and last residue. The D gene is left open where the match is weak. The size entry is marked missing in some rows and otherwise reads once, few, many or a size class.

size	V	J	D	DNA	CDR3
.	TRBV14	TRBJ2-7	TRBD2	TGTGCCAGCAGTCCCACGAGAGCGGGGGCCCTCTACGAGCAGTACTTC	CASSPTRAGALYEQYF
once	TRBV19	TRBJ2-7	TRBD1	TGTGCCAGTAGTATTGGCCGACAGGGTTACGAGCAGTACTTC	CASSIGRQGYEQYF
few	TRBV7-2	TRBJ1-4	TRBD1	TGTGCCAGCAGCTTGGGGTTAGGGGGCGATGAAAAACTGTTTTTT	CASSLGLGGDEKLFF
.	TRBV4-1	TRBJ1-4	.	TGCGCCAGCAGCCTATGGGAGGGGGAAGATGAAAAACTGTTTTTT	CASSLWEGEDEKLFF
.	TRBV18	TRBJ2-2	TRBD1	TGTGCCAGCCTACGGACAGGGGGTACCGGGGAGCTGTTTTTT	CASLRTGGTGELFF
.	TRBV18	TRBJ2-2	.	TGTGCCAGCTCACCACTGCAGGGGGGCACCGGGGAGCTGTTTTTT	CASSPLQGGTGELFF
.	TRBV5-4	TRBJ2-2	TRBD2	TGTGCCACCGTTGAGCGGGAGTACACCGGGGAGCTGTTTTTT	CATVEREYTGELFF
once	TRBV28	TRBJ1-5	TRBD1	TGTGCCAGCAGGGGACAGCATAGGGGCAATCAGCCCCAGCATTTT	CASRGQHRGNQPQHF
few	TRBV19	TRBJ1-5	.	TGTGCCAGTAGTATCGAGAATCAGCCCCAGCATTTT	CASSIENQPQHF
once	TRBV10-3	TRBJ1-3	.	TGTGCCATCAGGGACACTAACTCTGGAAACACCATATATTTT	CAIRDTNSGNTIYF
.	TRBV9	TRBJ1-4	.	TGTGCCAGCAGCCCCCGTGCTGATGGAGGCAGGGGTGAAAAACTGTTTTTT	CASSPRADGGRGEKLFF
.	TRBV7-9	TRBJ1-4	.	TGTGCCAGCAGCTTCAAAGAAAAACTGTTTTTT	CASSFKEKLFF
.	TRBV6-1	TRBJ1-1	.	TGTGCCAGCAGTTATTATGAGGGGGTGTCTGAAGCTTTCTTT	CASSYYEGVSEAFF
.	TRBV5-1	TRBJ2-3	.	TGCGCCAGCAGCAGAATCCAACAGGGCGATACGCAGTATTTT	CASSRIQQGDTQYF
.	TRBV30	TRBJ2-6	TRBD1	TGTGCCTGGACCCTCGACAGGGGGCAGGCTGGGGCCAACGTCCTGACTTTC	CAWTLDRGQAGANVLTF
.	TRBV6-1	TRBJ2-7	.	TGTGCCAGCATCACCCCAACGGCAGGGTCCTACGAGCAGTACTTC	CASITPTAGSYEQYF
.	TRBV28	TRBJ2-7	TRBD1	TGTGCCAGCAGTCCAGGACAGGGAAGGAGATTCTACGAGCAGTACTTC	CASSPGQGRRFYEQYF
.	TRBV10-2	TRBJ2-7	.	TGCGCCAGCAAAGGCGGGGCCACCTACGAGCAGTACTTC	CASKGGATYEQYF
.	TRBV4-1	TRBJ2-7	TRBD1	TGCGCCAGCAGCCAGTCGGGACAGGGTAACTACGAGCAGTACTTC	CASSQSGQGNYEQYF
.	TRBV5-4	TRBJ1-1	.	TGTGCCAGCAGCCCACTTACGACAGGCTTGAACACTGAAGCTTTCTTT	CASSPLTTGLNTEAFF
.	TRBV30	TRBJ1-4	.	TGTGCCTGGGGGATTACAGGGCTTGATGAAAAACTGTTTTTT	CAWGITGLDEKLFF
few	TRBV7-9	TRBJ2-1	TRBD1	TGTGCCAGCAGCGGACAGGGAATTGGCAATGAGCAGTTCTTC	CASSGQGIGNEQFF
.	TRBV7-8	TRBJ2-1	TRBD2	TGTGCCAGCAGCTTAATCCTAGGACTAGCGGGAGATGAGCAGTTCTTC	CASSLILGLAGDEQFF
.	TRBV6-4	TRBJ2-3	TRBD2	TGTGCCAGCAGTCAACTAGCGGGGAGCACAGATACGCAGTATTTT	CASSQLAGSTDTQYF
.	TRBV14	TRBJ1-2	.	TGTGCCAGCAGCCAAGGTCCCCAGAACTATGGCTACACCTTC	CASSQGPQNYGYTF
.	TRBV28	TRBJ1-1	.	TGTGCCAGCATCGTTCCGAACACTGAAGCTTTCTTT	CASIVPNTEAFF
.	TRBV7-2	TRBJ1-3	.	TGTGCCAGCAGCTTAGAGGCAGGCCGAAACACCATATATTTT	CASSLEAGRNTIYF
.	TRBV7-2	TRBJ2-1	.	TGTGCCAGCAGCTTAGCAGGGAGCTCCTACAATGAGCAGTTCTTC	CASSLAGSSYNEQFF
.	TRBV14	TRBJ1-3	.	TGTGCCAGCAGCCACGGAAGCGCCATATATTTT	CASSHGSAIYF
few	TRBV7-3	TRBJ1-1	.	TGTGCCAGCAGCAGCAGGGGCGTTGGTGTCACTGAAGCTTTCTTT	CASSSRGVGVTEAFF
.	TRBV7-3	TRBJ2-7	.	TGTGCCAGCAGCTCGCAGGGCCCCTCCTACGAGCAGTACTTC	CASSSQGPSYEQYF
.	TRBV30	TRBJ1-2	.	TGTGCCTGGAGTGTAGGGGCAGGGCAGGCCAACTATGGCTACACCTTC	CAWSVGAGQANYGYTF
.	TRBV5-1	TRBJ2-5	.	TGCGCCAGCAGCCAGTACCAAGAGACCCAGTACTTC	CASSQYQETQYF
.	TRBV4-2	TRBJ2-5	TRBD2	TGTGCCAGCAGCCCGCCGGGACAGCTAGCGGGGGGAGGAGAGACCCAGTACTTC	CASSPPGQLAGGGETQYF
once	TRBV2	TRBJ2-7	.	TGTGCCTCCTGGACAGCTTCCTACGAGCAGTACTTC	CASWTASYEQYF
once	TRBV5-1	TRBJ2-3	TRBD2	TGCGCCAGCAGTGCCGGGACTAGCCTTCTCACAGATACGCAGTATTTT	CASSAGTSLLTDTQYF
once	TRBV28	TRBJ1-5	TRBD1	TGTGCCGGCAGTTTCCTCGGACAGGGGGATCAGCCCCAGCATTTT	CAGSFLGQGDQPQHF
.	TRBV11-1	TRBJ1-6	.	TGTGCCAGCAGCCGCACAGGGAATTCACCCCTCCACTTT	CASSRTGNSPLHF
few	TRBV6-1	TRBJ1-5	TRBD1	TGTGCCAGCAGTGTTGGACAGGGTGGCCAGCCCCAGCATTTT	CASSVGQGGQPQHF
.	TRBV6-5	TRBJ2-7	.	TGTGCCAGCAGTGACAGAGCACGCGAGCAGTACTTC	CASSDRAREQYF
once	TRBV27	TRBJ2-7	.	TGTGCCAGCAGTTTATCGAAGGGGGTAAGGTCCTACGAGCAGTACTTC	CASSLSKGVRSYEQYF
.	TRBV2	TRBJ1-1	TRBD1	TGTGCCAGCAGTGATAGGGGGCTCATGGTTTTCTTT	CASSDRGLMVFF
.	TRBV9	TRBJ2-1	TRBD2	TGTGCCAGCAGCGTAGGTTCTAGCGGGGACACCAATGAGCAGTTCTTC	CASSVGSSGDTNEQFF
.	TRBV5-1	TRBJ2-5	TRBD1	TGCGCCAGCAGCTTGGGGGGGAGACAGGGCCAAGAGACCCAGTACTTC	CASSLGGRQGQETQYF
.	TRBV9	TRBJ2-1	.	TGTGCCAGCAGCGTCCTCTCAGGGACCTACAATGAGCAGTTCTTC	CASSVLSGTYNEQFF
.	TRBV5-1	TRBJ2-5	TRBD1	TGCGCCAGCAGCTTGGGAGACCGCCGGGACAGGGGTCCGGAGCAGTACTTC	CASSLGDRRDRGPEQYF
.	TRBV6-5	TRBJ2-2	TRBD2	TGTGCCAGCAGCACTAGCGGGTCCTCCACCGGGGAGCTGTTTTTT	CASSTSGSSTGELFF
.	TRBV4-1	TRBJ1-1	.	TGCGCCAGCAGCCAAGACACAACAGTAATGAACACTGAAGCTTTCTTT	CASSQDTTVMNTEAFF
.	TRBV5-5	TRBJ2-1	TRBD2	TGTGCCAGCAGCTTGGCCGGTAGCGGAACGGGAGGCTACAATGAGCAGTTCTTC	CASSLAGSGTGGYNEQFF
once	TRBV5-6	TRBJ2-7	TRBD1	TGTGCCAGCAGCCCTACCGGGACAGTTATCTACGAGCAGTACTTC	CASSPTGTVIYEQYF
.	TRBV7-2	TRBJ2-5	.	TGTGCCAGCAGCTATCTCCGGGGGGCCGGGGAGACCCAGTACTTC	CASSYLRGAGETQYF
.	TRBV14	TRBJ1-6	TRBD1	TGTGCCAGCAGCCCCTGGGGACAGGGTGGGTCACCCCTCCACTTT	CASSPWGQGGSPLHF
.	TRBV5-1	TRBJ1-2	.	TGCGCCAGCGCTTGGACTGCGGAAGGCTACACCTTC	CASAWTAEGYTF
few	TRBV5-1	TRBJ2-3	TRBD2	TGCGCCAGCAGCTTGGAGGGACTACGCACAGATACGCAGTATTTT	CASSLEGLRTDTQYF
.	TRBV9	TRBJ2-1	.	TGTGCCAGCAGCGCCCGGCGGGGCGGCACGCACGAGCAGTTCTTC	CASSARRGGTHEQFF
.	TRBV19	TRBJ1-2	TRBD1	TGTGCCAGTAGTATCCGACAGGGTTGGGGCTACACCTTC	CASSIRQGWGYTF
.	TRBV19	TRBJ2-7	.	TGTGCCAGTAGTATAGGGGCAGGGCCCTACGAGCAGTACTTC	CASSIGAGPYEQYF